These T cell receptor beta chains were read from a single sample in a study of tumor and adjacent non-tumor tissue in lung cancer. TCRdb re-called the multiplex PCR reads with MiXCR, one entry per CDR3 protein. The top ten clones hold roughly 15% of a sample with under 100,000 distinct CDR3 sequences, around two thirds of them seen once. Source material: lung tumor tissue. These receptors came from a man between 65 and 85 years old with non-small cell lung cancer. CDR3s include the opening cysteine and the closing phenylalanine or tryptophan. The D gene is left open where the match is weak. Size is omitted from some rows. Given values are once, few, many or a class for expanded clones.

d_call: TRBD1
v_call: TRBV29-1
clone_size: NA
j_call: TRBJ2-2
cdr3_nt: TGTAGCGTTGGCCAGGGGACAGAACCCGGGGAGCTGTTTTTT
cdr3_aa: CSVGQGTEPGELFF

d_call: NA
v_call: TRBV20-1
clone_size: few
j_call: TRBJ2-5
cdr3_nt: TGCAGTGCTGGGACCCTGGGGGGCGTGACCCAGTACTTC
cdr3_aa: CSAGTLGGVTQYF

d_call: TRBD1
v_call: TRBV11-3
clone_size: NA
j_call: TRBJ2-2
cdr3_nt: TGTGCCAGCAGCCAACAGGGGAACACCGAGGAACTGTTTTTT
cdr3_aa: CASSQQGNTEELFF

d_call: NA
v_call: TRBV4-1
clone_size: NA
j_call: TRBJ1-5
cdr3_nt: TGCGCCAAGAGTCCCCGAGAAAGAGGCGATCAGCCCCAGCATTTT
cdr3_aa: CAKSPRERGDQPQHF

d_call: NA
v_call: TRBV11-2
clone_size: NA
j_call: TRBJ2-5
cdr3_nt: TGTACCAGCAGCTCCCGTGGTGGGCAGTCAGAGACCCAGTACTTC
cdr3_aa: CTSSSRGGQSETQYF

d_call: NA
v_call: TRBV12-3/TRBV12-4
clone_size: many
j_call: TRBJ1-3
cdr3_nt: TGTGCCAGCAGTACGGGAAGGCGGGGAAACACCATATATTTT
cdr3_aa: CASSTGRRGNTIYF

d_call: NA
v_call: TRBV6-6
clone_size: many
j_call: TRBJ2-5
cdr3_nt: TGTGCCAGCAGTTACTCGCCGGGAAACCAAGAGACCCAGTACTTC
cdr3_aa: CASSYSPGNQETQYF

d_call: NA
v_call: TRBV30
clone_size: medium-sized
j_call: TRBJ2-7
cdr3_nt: TGTGCCTGGACCGGGGTCCGAAAATTGGACGAGCAGTACTTC
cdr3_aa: CAWTGVRKLDEQYF

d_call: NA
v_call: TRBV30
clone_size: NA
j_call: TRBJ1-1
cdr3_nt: TGTGCCTGGAGTCCCTCCAAGGTCACTGAAGCTTTCTTT
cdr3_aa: CAWSPSKVTEAFF

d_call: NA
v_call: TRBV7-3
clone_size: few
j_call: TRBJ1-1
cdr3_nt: TGTGCCAGCAGCCCTCATCGGGTGGCGCGTAGCACTGAAGCTTTCTTT
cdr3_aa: CASSPHRVARSTEAFF

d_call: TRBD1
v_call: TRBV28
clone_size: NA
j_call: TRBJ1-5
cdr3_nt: TGTGCCAGCAGTCGCCTCAGGGGGATCAAACCCCAACATTTT
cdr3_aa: CASSRLRGIKPQHF

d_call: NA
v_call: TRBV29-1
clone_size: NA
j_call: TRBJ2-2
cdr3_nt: TGCAGCGGCGGAGAGGGCGCAGGGGAGCTGTTTTTT
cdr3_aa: CSGGEGAGELFF

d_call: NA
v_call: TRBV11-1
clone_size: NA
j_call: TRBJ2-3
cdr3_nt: TGTACCAGCAGCTTAGCGGTGATTGATACGCAGTATTTT
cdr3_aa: CTSSLAVIDTQYF

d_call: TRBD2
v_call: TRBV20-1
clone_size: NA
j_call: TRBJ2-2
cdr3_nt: TGTAGTGCTCGGACTAGCGGGAGAGTGGGGAACACCGGGGAGCTGTTTTTT
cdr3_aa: CSARTSGRVGNTGELFF

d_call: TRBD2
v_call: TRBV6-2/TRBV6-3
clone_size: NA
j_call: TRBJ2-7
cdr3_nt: TGTGCTACCTGTCTACGAGGGACTAGCGGGAGATCAGGCACCCGGTACGAGCAGTACTTC
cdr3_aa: CATCLRGTSGRSGTRYEQYF

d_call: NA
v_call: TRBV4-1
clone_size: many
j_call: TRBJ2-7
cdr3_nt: TGCGCCAGCAGCCAAGTGGGGACAAGCACGTACGAGCAGTACTTC
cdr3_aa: CASSQVGTSTYEQYF

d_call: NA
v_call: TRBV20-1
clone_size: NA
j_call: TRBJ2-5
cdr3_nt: TGCAGTGCCGCGTCGCAAAGACGTCTGACGACCCAGTACTTC
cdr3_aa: CSAASQRRLTTQYF

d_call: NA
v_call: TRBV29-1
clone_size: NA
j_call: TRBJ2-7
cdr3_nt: TGCAGCTTTGAAGATTGGGGCAGGGGCGAGCAGTACTTC
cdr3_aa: CSFEDWGRGEQYF

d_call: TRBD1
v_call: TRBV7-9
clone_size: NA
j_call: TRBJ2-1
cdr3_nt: TGTGCCAGCAATCCAGGGGGACCAGGCCGAGACAATGAGCAGTTCTTC
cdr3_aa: CASNPGGPGRDNEQFF

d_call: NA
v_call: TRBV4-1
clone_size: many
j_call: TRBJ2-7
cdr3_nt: TGCGCCAGCAGCCAAGTTATATCGGCGGGAGACAGGGGACACGAGCAGTACTTC
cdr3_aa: CASSQVISAGDRGHEQYF

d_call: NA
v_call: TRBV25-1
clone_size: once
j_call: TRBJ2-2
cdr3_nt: TGTGCCAGCAGTGAGGTCGGGGAGCTGTTTTTT
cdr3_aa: CASSEVGELFF

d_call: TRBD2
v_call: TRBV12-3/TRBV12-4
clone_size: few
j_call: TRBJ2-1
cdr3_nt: TGTGCCAGCAGTTTAGACACTAGCGGGCAGTCCTTC
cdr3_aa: CASSLDTSGQSF

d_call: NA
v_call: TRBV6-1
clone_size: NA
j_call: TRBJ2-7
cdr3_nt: TGTGCCAGCTTACGTCCGGGGGACAACGACGAGCAGTACTTC
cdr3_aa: CASLRPGDNDEQYF

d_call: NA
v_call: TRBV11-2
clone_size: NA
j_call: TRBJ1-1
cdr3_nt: TGCGCCAGCAGATTAGGAGCGAACACTGAAGCTTTCTTT
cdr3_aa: CASRLGANTEAFF

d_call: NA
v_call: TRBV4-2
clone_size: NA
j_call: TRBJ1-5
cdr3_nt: TGTGCTAGCAGCCAAGGGGATAAGAAAGGGCCCAGGCAGCCCCACCATTTC
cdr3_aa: CASSQGDKKGPRQPHHF

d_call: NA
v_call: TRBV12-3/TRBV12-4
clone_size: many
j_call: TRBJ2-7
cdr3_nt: TGTGCCAGCAGCCGGTGGGGGGCTAGCTACGAGCAGTACTTC
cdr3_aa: CASSRWGASYEQYF

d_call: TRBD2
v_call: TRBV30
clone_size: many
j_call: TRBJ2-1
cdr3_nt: TGTGCCTGGACCGGGAGGGCCGACAATGAGCAGTTCTTC
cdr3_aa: CAWTGRADNEQFF

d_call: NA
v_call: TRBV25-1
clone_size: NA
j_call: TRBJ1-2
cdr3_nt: TGTGCCAGCAGTACCCACGGCTATGGCTACACCTTC
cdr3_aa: CASSTHGYGYTF

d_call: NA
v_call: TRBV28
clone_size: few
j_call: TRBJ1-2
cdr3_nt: TGTGCCAGCAGTTTCCGGACACTCATAGGCTACACCTTC
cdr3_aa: CASSFRTLIGYTF